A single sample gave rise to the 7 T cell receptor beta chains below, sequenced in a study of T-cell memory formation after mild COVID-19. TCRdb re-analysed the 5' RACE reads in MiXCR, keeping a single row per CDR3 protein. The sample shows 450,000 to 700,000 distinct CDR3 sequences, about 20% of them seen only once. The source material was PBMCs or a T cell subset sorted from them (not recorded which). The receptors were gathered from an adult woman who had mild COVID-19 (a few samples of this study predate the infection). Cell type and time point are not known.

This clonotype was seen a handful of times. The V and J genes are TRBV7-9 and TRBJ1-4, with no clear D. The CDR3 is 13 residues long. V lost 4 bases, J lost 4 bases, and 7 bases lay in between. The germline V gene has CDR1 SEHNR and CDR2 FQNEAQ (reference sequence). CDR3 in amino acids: CASSSHSNEKLFF. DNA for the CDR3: TGTGCCAGCAGCTCTCACAGTAATGAAAAACTGTTTTTT. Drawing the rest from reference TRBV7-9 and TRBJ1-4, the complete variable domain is DTGVSQNPRHKITKRGQNVTFRCDPISEHNRLYWYRQTLGQGPEFLTYFQNEAQLEKSRLLSDRFSAERPKGSFSTLEIQRTEQGDSAMYLCASSSHSNEKLFFGSGTQLSVL.

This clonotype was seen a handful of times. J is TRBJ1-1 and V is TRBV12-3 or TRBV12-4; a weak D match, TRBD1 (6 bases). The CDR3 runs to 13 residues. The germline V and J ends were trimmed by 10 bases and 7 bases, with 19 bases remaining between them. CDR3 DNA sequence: TGTGCCACCGGCCTCAGGGGCGGGGGTGAAGCTTTCTTT. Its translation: CATGLRGGGEAFF.

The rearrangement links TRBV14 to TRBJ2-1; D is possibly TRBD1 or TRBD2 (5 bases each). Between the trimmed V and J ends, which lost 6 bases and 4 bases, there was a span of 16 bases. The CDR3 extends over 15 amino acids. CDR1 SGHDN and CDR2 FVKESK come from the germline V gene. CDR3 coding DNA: TGTGCCAGCAGGGAGTCCGGGACGGCTTACAATGAGCAGTTCTTC. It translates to CASRESGTAYNEQFF.

The CDR3 here is CASSSLMDRVYGYTF. The CDR3 nucleotides read TGTGCCAGCAGCTCACTGATGGACAGAGTTTATGGCTACACCTTC. The chain is built from TRBV7-2 and TRBJ1-2; TRBD1 might be the D (6 bases). This CDR3 has 15 residues. The V end was cut by 4 bases, the J end by 5 bases, with 17 bases between. From germline, CDR1 is SGHTA and CDR2 FQGNSA.

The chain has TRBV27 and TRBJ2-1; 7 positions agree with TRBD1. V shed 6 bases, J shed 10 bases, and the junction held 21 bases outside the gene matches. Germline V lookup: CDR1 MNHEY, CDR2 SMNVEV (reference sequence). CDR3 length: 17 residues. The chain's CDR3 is CASSPGRGQESTGEQFF. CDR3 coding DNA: TGTGCCAGCAGCCCAGGGAGAGGACAGGAGAGTACTGGGGAGCAGTTCTTC.

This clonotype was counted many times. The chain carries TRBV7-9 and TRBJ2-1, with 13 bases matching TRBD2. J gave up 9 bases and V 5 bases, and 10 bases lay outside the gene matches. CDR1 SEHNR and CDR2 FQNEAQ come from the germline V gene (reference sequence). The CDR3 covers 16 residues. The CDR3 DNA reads TGTGCCAGCAGCCCAATGACTAGCGGGAGGAACCTTGAGCAGTTCTTC. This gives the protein CASSPMTSGRNLEQFF.

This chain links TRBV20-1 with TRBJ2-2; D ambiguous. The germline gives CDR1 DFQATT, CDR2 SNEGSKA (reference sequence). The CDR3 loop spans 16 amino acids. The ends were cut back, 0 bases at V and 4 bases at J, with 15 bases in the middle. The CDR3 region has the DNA TGCAGTGCTAGAGACCGTGAGCACTCGGCCACCGGGGAGCTGTTTTTT. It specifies CSARDREHSATGELFF.